Detailed here is one T cell receptor beta chain. As processed by the authors: Estimation of nucleated cell counts was performed using reference gene primer amplification. The table came from immunoSEQ multiplex PCR; TCRdb's copy has only in-frame clones and leaves some out. Clonal size and the V and J genes are those of that table, whereas D and trimming came from the DNA. Here the sample spans roughly 60,000 clones, approximately 82% being singletons. This CDR3 contains 18 residues. Germline assignment: CDR1 LNHDA and CDR2 SQIVND (reference sequence). Trimming at V came to 4 bases and at J to 6 bases, leaving 17 bases not matched to a gene. The data are from a study of blood T cell repertoires in COVID-19. Background on the study: Samples representing acute and convalescent COVID-19 were sourced from the United States, Italy and Spain. T cells, B-cell-depleted T cells, or PBMCs supplied cDNA or gDNA.

This sequence joins TRBV19 and TRBJ2-1, with TRBD2 identical over 8 bases. Sequenced: peripheral blood. The TCR comes from a human donor in a cohort sampled during active or convalescent COVID-19. The CDR3 sequence: CASSKKGTSRWSGNEQFF. Here the CDR3 DNA reads TGTGCCAGTAGTAAGAAGGGGACTAGTCGGTGGTCGGGCAATGAGCAGTTCTTC.